The next 9 T cell receptor beta chains were all read from a single sample in a study of T cell clusters in autoimmune cytopenias. One tube held mixed TRB-A and TRB-B primer pools for touch-down PCR. No DNA is given; TCRdb re-called the multiplex PCR reads and lists each CDR3 protein once. This repertoire includes roughly 11,000 distinct CDR3 sequences. TRB amplification used roughly 250 ng of peripheral blood genomic DNA. The same specimen was also included in a second study, on T cell repertoires in aging, cancer and after chemotherapy.

Specimen: peripheral blood. These receptor sequences come from a human donor in good health.

V gene TRBV13 combines with J gene TRBJ1-6; the D gene TCRdb calls, TRBD1, cannot be checked with no DNA. The V gene's germline CDR1 is PRHDT and CDR2 FYEKMQ (reference sequence). CDR3 size: 17 residues. CDR3 in amino acids: CASSLGQGTGYNSPLHF.

This rearrangement joins TRBV12-3 or TRBV12-4 to TRBJ2-2; TCRdb designates TRBD1, a call that cannot be tested without DNA. The CDR3 has 16 amino acids. The CDR3 reads CASTLGGGTNTGELFF.

The chain has TRBV6-5 and TRBJ1-1; the TRBD1 assignment by TCRdb is unverifiable without DNA. CDR1 MNHEY and CDR2 SVGAGI come from the germline V gene. The CDR3 covers 11 residues. The chain's CDR3 is CASSRQGKAFF.

Here the CDR3 reads CASSQVNQPQHF. The gene calls are TRBV6-6 and TRBJ1-5. The germline V gene has CDR1 MNHNY and CDR2 SVGAGI (reference sequence). This CDR3 contains 12 residues.

The chain carries TRBV15 and TRBJ1-2. This CDR3 comprises 17 residues. Germline-derived CDR1 and CDR2 are LNHNV and YYDKDF (reference sequence). Here the CDR3 reads CATSRDLTLLEGYGYTF. Together with reference TRBV15 and TRBJ1-2, the CDR3 gives the full variable domain: DAMVIQNPRYQVTQFGKPVTLSCSQTLNHNVMYWYQQKSSQAPKLLFHYYDKDFNNEADTPDNFQSRRPNTSFCFLDIRSPGLGDTAMYLCATSRDLTLLEGYGYTFGSGTRLTVV.

The CDR3 spells CASSLGRNTGELFF. V is TRBV12-3 or TRBV12-4 and J is TRBJ2-2. CDR3 length: 14 amino acids.

The chain joins TRBV6-5 to TRBJ2-1; the D gene TCRdb calls, TRBD1, cannot be checked with no DNA. This CDR3 comprises 15 residues. Per germline, CDR1 MNHEY and CDR2 SVGAGI. The CDR3 sequence is CASSGRGVRNNEQFF.

Frequency places this clonotype as medium-sized. This chain joins TRBV30 and TRBJ1-6; the D gene TCRdb calls, TRBD1, cannot be checked with no DNA. Germline values: CDR1 GTSNPN, CDR2 SVGIG (reference sequence). The CDR3 consists of 12 residues. The CDR3 loop reads CAWNRVNSPLHF.

This chain uses TRBV6-5 with TRBJ1-5; TCRdb calls TRBD1, which cannot be checked without DNA. This CDR3 has 13 residues. Germline CDR1 and CDR2: MNHEY and SVGAGI. The CDR3 spells CASSWGRDQPQHF.